This TCR beta chain was found in a study of T cells in Graves' hyperthyroidism and ophthalmopathy. This clonotype was seen ten or more times. RNA transcripts yielded amplified TCR beta CDR3 regions. A set of HTBI primers served as the primers for a first-round RT-PCR of the TCR CDR3. From the multiplex PCR reads, TCRdb called clonotypes with MiXCR, one entry per CDR3 protein. The data contain fewer than 750,000 distinct CDR3 sequences, approximately 44% of them seen just once; the ten biggest clones take up around 8%. Exclusion criteria comprised uncontrolled infection, other autoimmune disease, pregnancy or lactation. The CDR3 length is 15 residues. Trimming stripped 2 bases from V and 0 bases from J, with 11 bases between. The germline CDR1 and CDR2 sequences are SGHRS and YFSETQ.

V gene TRBV5-1 combines with J gene TRBJ1-1, with D unclear. The TCR originated in a young woman with Graves' hyperthyroidism. Specimen: peripheral blood or thyroid tissue (not recorded which). The CDR3 protein is CASSFVWSMNTEAFF. CDR3 in DNA: TGCGCCAGCAGCTTCGTTTGGTCGATGAACACTGAAGCTTTCTTT. The variable domain in full, with the rest retrieved from reference TRBV5-1 and TRBJ1-1, is KAGVTQTPRYLIKTRGQQVTLSCSPISGHRSVSWYQQTPGQGLQFLFEYFSETQRNKGNFPGRFSGRQFSNSRSEMNVSTLELGDSALYLCASSFVWSMNTEAFFGQGTRLTVV.